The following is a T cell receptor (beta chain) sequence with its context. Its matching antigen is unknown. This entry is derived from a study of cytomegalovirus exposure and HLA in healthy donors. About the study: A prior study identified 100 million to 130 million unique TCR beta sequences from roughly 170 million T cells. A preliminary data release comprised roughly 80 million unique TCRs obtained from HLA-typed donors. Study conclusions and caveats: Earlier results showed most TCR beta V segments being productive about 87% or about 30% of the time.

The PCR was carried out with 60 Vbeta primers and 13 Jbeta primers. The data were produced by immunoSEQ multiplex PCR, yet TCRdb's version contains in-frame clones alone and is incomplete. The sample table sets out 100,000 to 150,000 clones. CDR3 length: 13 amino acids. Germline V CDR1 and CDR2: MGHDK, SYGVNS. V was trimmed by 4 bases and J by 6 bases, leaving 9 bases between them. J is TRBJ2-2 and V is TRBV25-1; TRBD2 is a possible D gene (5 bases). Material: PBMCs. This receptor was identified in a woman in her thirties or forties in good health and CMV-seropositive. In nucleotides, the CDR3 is TGTGCCAGCAGTGTGGACTGGGCCGGGGAGCTGTTTTTT. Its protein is CASSVDWAGELFF.